This is a list of T cell receptor beta chains from one sample in a study of T cells in Graves' hyperthyroidism and ophthalmopathy. TCRdb re-analysed the multiplex PCR reads in MiXCR, keeping a single row per CDR3 protein. The table records 450,000 to 600,000 distinct CDR3 sequences, about 15% of them present only once. The sequenced sample was blood. Every receptor here comes from a woman aged 40-49 years with Graves' hyperthyroidism. CDR3s include the opening cysteine and the closing phenylalanine or tryptophan. A D gene is named only where the DNA matches it firmly. Not every row has a clone size; where given, it reads once, few, many or a size class.

CDR3 length	V gene	D gene	clone size	J gene	CDR3 DNA	CDR3 protein
13	TRBV3-1	.	many	TRBJ1-5	TGTGCCAGCAGCCAAAACAGGAATCAGCCCCAGCATTTT	CASSQNRNQPQHF
13	TRBV3-1	.	.	TRBJ2-7	TGTGCCAGCAGTATGACTAGTTCCCACGAGCAGTACTTC	CASSMTSSHEQYF
14	TRBV10-2	.	few	TRBJ1-1	TGCGCCAGCAGTGAGCAGGGAAAGAACACTGAAGCTTTCTTT	CASSEQGKNTEAFF
16	TRBV27	TRBD2	few	TRBJ2-3	TGTGCCAGCAGTTCAATAGCGGGAGCTAGCACAGATACGCAGTATTTT	CASSSIAGASTDTQYF
15	TRBV2	.	many	TRBJ1-1	TGTGCCAGCAGGGGTACCGGGACACAGAACACTGAAGCTTTCTTT	CASRGTGTQNTEAFF
12	TRBV20-1	.	.	TRBJ1-5	TGCAGTGTCGGGTTTAGCAATCAGCTCCAGCATTTT	CSVGFSNQLQHF
11	TRBV29-1	TRBD1	.	TRBJ1-1	TGCAGCGGACGACAGGGGATCGAAGCTTTCTTT	CSGRQGIEAFF
15	TRBV29-1	.	.	TRBJ2-1	TGCAGCGTTGGAGGTCGGGGGAGCTCCTACAATGAGCAGTTCTTC	CSVGGRGSSYNEQFF
15	TRBV27	TRBD2	many	TRBJ2-7	TGTGCCAGCAGTCCCCTAGCGGCTAGCTCCTACGAGCAGTACTTC	CASSPLAASSYEQYF
15	TRBV19	TRBD2	.	TRBJ2-2	TGTGCCTCCAACCTAGCGGGAGGGGACACCGGGGAGCTGTTTTTT	CASNLAGGDTGELFF
15	TRBV7-9	.	many	TRBJ2-7	TGTGCCAGCAGCTCACTAGCAGAGAGCTCCTACGAGCAGTACTTC	CASSSLAESSYEQYF
12	TRBV6-1	.	few	TRBJ1-2	TGTGCCAGCAGGGGCCAGTACTATGGCTACACCTTC	CASRGQYYGYTF
15	TRBV27	.	many	TRBJ2-7	TGTGCCAGCAGTTTATCGATAACAGGATCCTACGAGCAGTACTTC	CASSLSITGSYEQYF
17	TRBV3-1	.	many	TRBJ2-3	TGTGCCAGCAGCCAATCTTGGGCGGCCTCTGGCCCAGATACGCAGTATTTT	CASSQSWAASGPDTQYF
13	TRBV20-1	.	few	TRBJ2-4	TGCAGTGCCCCTCCAGGACTAAAAAACATTCAGTACTTC	CSAPPGLKNIQYF
15	TRBV28	TRBD1	many	TRBJ2-7	TGTGCCAGCAGCTTCGGGACAGGGGCGTCCTACGAGCAGTACTTC	CASSFGTGASYEQYF
13	TRBV27	.	many	TRBJ2-7	TGTGCCAGCAGTTATACAGGAGCCTACGAGCAGTACTTC	CASSYTGAYEQYF
16	TRBV28	.	many	TRBJ1-5	TGTGCCAGCAGTTTGGTTGGAAGGAAAGGGAGTCAGCCCCAGCATTTT	CASSLVGRKGSQPQHF
14	TRBV6-1	.	.	TRBJ2-5	TGTGCCAGCAGAGAACAGGGTTTACAAGAGACCCAGTACTTC	CASREQGLQETQYF
17	TRBV11-2	TRBD2	.	TRBJ2-1	TGTGCCAGCAGCCCAGGGACTAGCGAGAGTAGATACAATGAGCAGTTCTTC	CASSPGTSESRYNEQFF
14	TRBV11-2	.	many	TRBJ2-3	TGTGCCAGCAGCTCACTACTCCCGGGGGATACGCAGTATTTT	CASSSLLPGDTQYF
15	TRBV9	TRBD2	few	TRBJ2-7	TGTGCCAGCAGCGTAGGGGGGGGAGGGCCCTACGAGCAGTACTTC	CASSVGGGGPYEQYF
13	TRBV11-2	.	many	TRBJ1-5	TGTGCCAGCAGCCCACTTGGAGCAGCGCCCCAGCATTTT	CASSPLGAAPQHF
14	TRBV20-1	.	many	TRBJ1-1	TGCAGTGCCAGAGACCAGGAGATGAACACTGAAGCTTTCTTT	CSARDQEMNTEAFF
12	TRBV28	.	many	TRBJ2-1	TGTGCCAGCACGGGTAACTACAATGAGCAGTTCTTC	CASTGNYNEQFF
19	TRBV11-2	TRBD1	few	TRBJ2-6	TGTGCCAGCAGCTTATTCGGGGACAGGGATATCTCTGGGGCCAACGTCCTGACTTTC	CASSLFGDRDISGANVLTF
13	TRBV12-3/TRBV12-4	.	many	TRBJ1-4	TGTGCCACCCAATCGGACAGTAATGAAAAACTGTTTTTT	CATQSDSNEKLFF
16	TRBV14	TRBD1	many	TRBJ2-5	TGTGCCAGCAGCCAAGAACAGGGGAACTTTCAAGAGACCCAGTACTTC	CASSQEQGNFQETQYF
17	TRBV19	TRBD1	many	TRBJ1-2	TGTGCCAGTAGTGGAGGACAGGGGGCGAACACTAACTATGGCTACACCTTC	CASSGGQGANTNYGYTF
13	TRBV19	.	.	TRBJ2-7	TGTGCCAGTAGTATTGGGGAGACCTACGAGCAGTACTTC	CASSIGETYEQYF
15	TRBV6-1	.	many	TRBJ2-1	TGTGCCAGCAGTGAAGACTTGAGCTCCTACAATGAGCAGTTCTTC	CASSEDLSSYNEQFF
19	TRBV28	TRBD1	few	TRBJ2-7	TGTGCCAGCAGCCCCCTGACAGGGGTCCCCGGGGTCGGCTCCCTCGAGCAGTACTTC	CASSPLTGVPGVGSLEQYF
18	TRBV30	.	many	TRBJ2-7	TGTGCCTGGAGTGTACGTTTCTCCGGGCAGGGCTCGTCCTACGAGCAGTACTTC	CAWSVRFSGQGSSYEQYF
15	TRBV14	TRBD2	.	TRBJ2-2	TGTGCCAGCAGCCTCACCCCAGGGAGGGCCGGGGAGCTGTTTTTT	CASSLTPGRAGELFF
16	TRBV12-3/TRBV12-4	TRBD2	many	TRBJ2-5	TGTGCCAGCAGTTTCTGGACTAGCGGGATTGGGGAGACCCAGTACTTC	CASSFWTSGIGETQYF
15	TRBV5-1	TRBD2	.	TRBJ2-2	TGCGCCAGCAGCTATAGCGGGGACAACACCGGGGAGCTGTTTTTT	CASSYSGDNTGELFF
15	TRBV18	.	.	TRBJ2-1	TGTGCCAGCTCACCACCGGTATCCTTTTACAATGAGCAGTTCTTC	CASSPPVSFYNEQFF
13	TRBV5-6	.	few	TRBJ2-7	TGTGCCAGCAGCTCGATTTCCGGCTACGAGCAGTACTTC	CASSSISGYEQYF
16	TRBV15	TRBD2	.	TRBJ2-7	TGTGCCACCAGCAGAGATCTAGCGGGCCCACGGGACGAGCAGTACTTC	CATSRDLAGPRDEQYF
13	TRBV3-1	.	few	TRBJ2-1	TGTGCCAGCAGCGGACGGGAGCAGAAGGGTCAGTTCTTC	CASSGREQKGQFF
14	TRBV20-1	.	many	TRBJ2-5	TGCAGTGCTAGAGTCCGGCCTTACGAAGAGACCCAGTACTTC	CSARVRPYEETQYF
17	TRBV5-5	.	once	TRBJ2-7	TGTGCCAGCAGCTTGACCCTTTTTGACAGGCTCTCCTACGAGCAGTACTTC	CASSLTLFDRLSYEQYF
15	TRBV6-2/TRBV6-3	.	many	TRBJ1-5	TGTGCCAGCAGTTACTCGATCGGGGAGGGTCAGCCCCAGCATTTT	CASSYSIGEGQPQHF
16	TRBV29-1	TRBD1	many	TRBJ2-6	TGCAGCGTTGGCGGCTTGGGGACAGCTGGGGCCAACGTCCTGACTTTC	CSVGGLGTAGANVLTF
13	TRBV3-1	.	many	TRBJ1-6	TGTGCCAGCAGTGTGTCGGCGAATTCACCCCTCCACTTT	CASSVSANSPLHF
16	TRBV4-2	TRBD1	many	TRBJ1-4	TGTGCCAGCAGCCAAGACGGGACAGGGACTAATGAAAAACTGTTTTTT	CASSQDGTGTNEKLFF
17	TRBV6-6	.	few	TRBJ1-2	TGTGCCAGCAGTTACTCAGAGGTCCCAGGAGCTAACTATGGCTACACCTTC	CASSYSEVPGANYGYTF
12	TRBV20-1	.	many	TRBJ2-3	TGCAGTTCCACCCTGGGGGTAGATACGCAGTATTTT	CSSTLGVDTQYF
14	TRBV6-2/TRBV6-3	TRBD2	.	TRBJ2-1	TGTGCCAGCAAACCAGCGGGAGATTTCGATGAGCAGTTCTTC	CASKPAGDFDEQFF
15	TRBV5-1	TRBD1	many	TRBJ2-1	TGCGCCAGCAGCGGAGCGGACAGGGGTGGCAATGAGCAGTTCTTC	CASSGADRGGNEQFF
14	TRBV6-1	.	.	TRBJ2-2	TGTGCCAGCAGTACAGAACCGAACACCGGGGAGCTGTTTTTT	CASSTEPNTGELFF
16	TRBV2	TRBD1	many	TRBJ1-4	TGTGCCAGCAGTGCCGGGACAGGGGGCGCCGTGGGTAAACTGTTTTTT	CASSAGTGGAVGKLFF
14	TRBV6-1	.	.	TRBJ1-1	TGTGCCAGCAGTAGCAGGGATTTGGGGGCTGAAGCTTTCTTT	CASSSRDLGAEAFF
13	TRBV7-9	.	.	TRBJ2-1	TGTACCAGCAGCCCCCCGTCCTACAATGAGCAGTTCTTC	CTSSPPSYNEQFF